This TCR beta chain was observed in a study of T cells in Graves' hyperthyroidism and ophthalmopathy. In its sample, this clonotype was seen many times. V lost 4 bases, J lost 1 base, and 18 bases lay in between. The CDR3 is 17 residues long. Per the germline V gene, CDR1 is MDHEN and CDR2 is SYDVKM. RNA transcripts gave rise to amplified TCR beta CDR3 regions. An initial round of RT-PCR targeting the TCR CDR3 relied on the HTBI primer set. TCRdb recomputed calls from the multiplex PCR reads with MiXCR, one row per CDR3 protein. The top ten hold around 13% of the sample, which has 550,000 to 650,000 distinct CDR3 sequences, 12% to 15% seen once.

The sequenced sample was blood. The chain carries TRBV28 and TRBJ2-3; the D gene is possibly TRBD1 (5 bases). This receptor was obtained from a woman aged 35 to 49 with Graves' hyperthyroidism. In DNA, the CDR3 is TGTGCCAGCAGTTCAGGGTCGATGATTTCCGGCACAGATACGCAGTATTTT. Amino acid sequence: CASSSGSMISGTDTQYF.